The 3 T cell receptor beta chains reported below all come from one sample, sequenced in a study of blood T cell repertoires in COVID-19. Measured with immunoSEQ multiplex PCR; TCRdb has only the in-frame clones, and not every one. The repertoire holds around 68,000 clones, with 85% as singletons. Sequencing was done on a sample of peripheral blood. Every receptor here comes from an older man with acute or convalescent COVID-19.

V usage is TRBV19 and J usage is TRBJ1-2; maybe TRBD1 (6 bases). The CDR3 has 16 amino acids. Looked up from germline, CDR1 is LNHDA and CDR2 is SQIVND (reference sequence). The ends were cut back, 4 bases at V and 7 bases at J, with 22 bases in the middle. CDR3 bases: TGTGCCAGTAGTACGGGGCCCGAGACAGGTTCCAGTGGCTACACCTTC. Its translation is CASSTGPETGSSGYTF.

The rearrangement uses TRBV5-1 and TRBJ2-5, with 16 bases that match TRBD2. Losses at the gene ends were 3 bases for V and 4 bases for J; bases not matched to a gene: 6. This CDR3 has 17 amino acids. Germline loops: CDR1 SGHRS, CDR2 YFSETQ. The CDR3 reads CASSSLGTSGRGETQYF. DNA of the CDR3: TGCGCCAGCAGCTCCCTCGGGACTAGCGGGAGGGGAGAGACCCAGTACTTC.

CDR3 residues: CASSLLSGRARETQYF. The CDR3 DNA reads as TGTGCCAGCAGCTTGTTGAGCGGGAGGGCCCGAGAGACCCAGTACTTC. The chain has TRBV5-4 and TRBJ2-5; TRBD2 matches at 10 bases. The CDR3 extends over 16 amino acids. Unmatched junction bases numbered 7, after V lost 1 base and J lost 4 bases. CDR1 and CDR2 (germline): SGHNT, YYREEE (reference sequence).